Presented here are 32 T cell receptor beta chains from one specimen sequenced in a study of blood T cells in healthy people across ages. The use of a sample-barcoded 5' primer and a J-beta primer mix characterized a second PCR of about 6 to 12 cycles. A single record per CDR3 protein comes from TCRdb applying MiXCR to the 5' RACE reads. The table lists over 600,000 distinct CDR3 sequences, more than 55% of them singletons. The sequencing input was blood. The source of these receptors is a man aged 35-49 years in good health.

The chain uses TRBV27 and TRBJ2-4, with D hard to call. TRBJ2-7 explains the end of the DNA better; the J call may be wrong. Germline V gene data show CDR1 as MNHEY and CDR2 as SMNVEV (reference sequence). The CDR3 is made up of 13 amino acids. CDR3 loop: CASSWACSYEQYF. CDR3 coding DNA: TGTGCCAGCAGTTGGGCCTGCAGCTACGAGCAGTACTTC.

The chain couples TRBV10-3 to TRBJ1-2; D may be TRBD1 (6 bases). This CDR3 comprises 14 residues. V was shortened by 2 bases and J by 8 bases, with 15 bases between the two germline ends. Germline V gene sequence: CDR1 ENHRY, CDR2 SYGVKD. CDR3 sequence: CAISEGQQLRGYTF. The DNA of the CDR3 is TGTGCCATCAGTGAGGGACAGCAGCTGAGGGGCTACACCTTC.

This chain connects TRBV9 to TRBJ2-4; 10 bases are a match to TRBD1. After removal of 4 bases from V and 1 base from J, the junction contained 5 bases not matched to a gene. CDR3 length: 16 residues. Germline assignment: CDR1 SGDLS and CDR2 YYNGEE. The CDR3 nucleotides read TGTGCCAGCAGCAGGGGACAGGGGAGCGCCAAAAACATTCAGTACTTC. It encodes CASSRGQGSAKNIQYF.

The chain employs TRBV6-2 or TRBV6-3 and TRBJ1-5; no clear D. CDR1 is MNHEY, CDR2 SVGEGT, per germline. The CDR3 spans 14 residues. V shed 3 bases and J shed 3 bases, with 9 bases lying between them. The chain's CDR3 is CASSYPGYNQPQHF. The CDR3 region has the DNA TGTGCCAGCAGTTATCCTGGCTACAATCAGCCCCAGCATTTT.

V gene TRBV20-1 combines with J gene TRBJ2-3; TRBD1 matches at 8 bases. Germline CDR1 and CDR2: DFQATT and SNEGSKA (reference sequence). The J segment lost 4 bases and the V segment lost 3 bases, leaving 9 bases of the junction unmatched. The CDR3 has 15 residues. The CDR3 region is CSASNPGRGPDTQYF. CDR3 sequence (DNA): TGCAGTGCTAGTAACCCTGGCAGGGGGCCAGATACGCAGTATTTT.

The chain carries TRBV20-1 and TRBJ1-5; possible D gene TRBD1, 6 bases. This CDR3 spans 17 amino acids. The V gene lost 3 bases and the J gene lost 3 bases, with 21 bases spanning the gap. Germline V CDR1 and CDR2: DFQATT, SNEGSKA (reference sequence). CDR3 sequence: CSARGRTPGEVNQPQHF. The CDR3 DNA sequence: TGCAGTGCTAGGGGGCGAACCCCAGGGGAAGTCAATCAGCCCCAGCATTTT.

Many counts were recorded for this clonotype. CDR3: CASSVGGDNTDTQYF. The CDR3, as DNA: TGTGCCAGCAGCGTAGGCGGGGACAACACAGATACGCAGTATTTT. V gene TRBV9 combines with J gene TRBJ2-3, with D perhaps given as TRBD1 or TRBD2 (6 bases each). V was shortened by 0 bases and J by 2 bases, with 10 bases between the two germline ends. The CDR3 runs to 15 residues. Germline loops: CDR1 SGDLS, CDR2 YYNGEE. Full variable domain (missing parts from reference TRBV9 and TRBJ2-3): DSGVTQTPKHLITATGQRVTLRCSPRSGDLSVYWYQQSLDQGLQFLIQYYNGEERAKGNILERFSAQQFPDLHSELNLSSLELGDSALYFCASSVGGDNTDTQYFGPGTRLTVL.

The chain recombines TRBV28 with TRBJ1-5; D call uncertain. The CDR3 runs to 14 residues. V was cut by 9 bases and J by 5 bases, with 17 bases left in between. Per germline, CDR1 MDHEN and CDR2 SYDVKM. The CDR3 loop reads CASKDPGRDQPQHF. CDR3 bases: TGTGCCAGTAAGGATCCTGGGAGGGATCAGCCCCAGCATTTT. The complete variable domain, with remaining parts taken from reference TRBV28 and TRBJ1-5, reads DVKVTQSSRYLVKRTGEKVFLECVQDMDHENMFWYRQDPGLGLRLIYFSYDVKMKEKGDIPEGYSVSREKKERFSLILESASTNQTSMYLCASKDPGRDQPQHFGDGTRLSIL.

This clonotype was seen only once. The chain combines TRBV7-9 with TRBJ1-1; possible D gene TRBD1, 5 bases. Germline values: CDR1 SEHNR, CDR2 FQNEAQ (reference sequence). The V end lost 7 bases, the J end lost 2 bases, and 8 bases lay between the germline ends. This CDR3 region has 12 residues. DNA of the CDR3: TGTGCCAGCACACAGGTCAACACTGAAGCTTTCTTT. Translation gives CASTQVNTEAFF.

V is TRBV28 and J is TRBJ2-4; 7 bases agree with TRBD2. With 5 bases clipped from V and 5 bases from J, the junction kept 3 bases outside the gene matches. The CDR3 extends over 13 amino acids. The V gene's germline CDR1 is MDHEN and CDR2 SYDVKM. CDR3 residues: CASSGRAQNIQYF. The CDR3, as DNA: TGTGCCAGCAGTGGGAGGGCCCAAAACATTCAGTACTTC. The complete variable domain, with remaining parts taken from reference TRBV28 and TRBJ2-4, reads DVKVTQSSRYLVKRTGEKVFLECVQDMDHENMFWYRQDPGLGLRLIYFSYDVKMKEKGDIPEGYSVSREKKERFSLILESASTNQTSMYLCASSGRAQNIQYFGAGTRLSVL.

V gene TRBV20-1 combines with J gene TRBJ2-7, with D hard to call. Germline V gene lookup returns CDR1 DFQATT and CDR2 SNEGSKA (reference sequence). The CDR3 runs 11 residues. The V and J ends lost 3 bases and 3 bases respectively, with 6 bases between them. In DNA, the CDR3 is TGCAGTGCTAGGTCTGGCTACGAGCAGTACTTC. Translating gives CSARSGYEQYF.

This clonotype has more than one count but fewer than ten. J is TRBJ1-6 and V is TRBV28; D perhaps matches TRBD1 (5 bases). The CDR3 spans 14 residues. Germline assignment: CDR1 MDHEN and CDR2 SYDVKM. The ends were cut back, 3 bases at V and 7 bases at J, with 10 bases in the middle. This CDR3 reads CASSFPGNNSPLHF. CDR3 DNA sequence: TGTGCCAGCAGTTTCCCAGGGAACAATTCACCCCTCCACTTT.

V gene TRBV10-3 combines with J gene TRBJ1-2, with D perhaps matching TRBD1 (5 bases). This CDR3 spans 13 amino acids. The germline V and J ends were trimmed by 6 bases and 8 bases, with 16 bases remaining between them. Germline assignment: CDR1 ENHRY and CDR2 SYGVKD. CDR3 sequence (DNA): TGTGCCATCAGGATGACAGAAGTAGGAGGCTACACCTTC. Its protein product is CAIRMTEVGGYTF.

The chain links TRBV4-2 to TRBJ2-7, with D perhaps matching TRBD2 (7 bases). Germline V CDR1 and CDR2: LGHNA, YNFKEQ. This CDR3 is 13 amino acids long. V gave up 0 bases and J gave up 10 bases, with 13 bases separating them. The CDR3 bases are TGTGCCAGCAGCCAAGATCGAGGGGGGGCCCAGTACTTC. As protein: CASSQDRGGAQYF.

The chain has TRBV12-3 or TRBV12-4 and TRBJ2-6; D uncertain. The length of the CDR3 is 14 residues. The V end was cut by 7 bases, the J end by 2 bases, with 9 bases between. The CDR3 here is CASNQPPGANVLTF. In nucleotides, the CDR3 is TGTGCCAGCAACCAGCCCCCTGGGGCCAACGTCCTGACTTTC.

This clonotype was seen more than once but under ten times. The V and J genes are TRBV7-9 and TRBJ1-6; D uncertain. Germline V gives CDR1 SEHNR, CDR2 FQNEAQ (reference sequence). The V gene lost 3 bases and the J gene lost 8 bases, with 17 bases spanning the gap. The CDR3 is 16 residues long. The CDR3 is CASSLLPGQNDSPLHF. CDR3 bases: TGTGCCAGCAGCTTGCTTCCAGGCCAAAACGATTCACCCCTCCACTTT.

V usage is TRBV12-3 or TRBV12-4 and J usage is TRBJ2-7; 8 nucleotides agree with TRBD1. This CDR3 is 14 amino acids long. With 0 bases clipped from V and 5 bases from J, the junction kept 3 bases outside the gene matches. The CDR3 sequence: CASSLARGRDEQYF. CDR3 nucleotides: TGTGCCAGCAGTTTAGCCAGGGGGCGCGACGAGCAGTACTTC.

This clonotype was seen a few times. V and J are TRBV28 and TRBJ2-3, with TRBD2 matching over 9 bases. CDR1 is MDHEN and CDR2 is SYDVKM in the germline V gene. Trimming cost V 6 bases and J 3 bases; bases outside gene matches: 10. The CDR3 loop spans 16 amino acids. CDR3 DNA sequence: TGTGCCAGCAGCGATAGCGGGAGAAGGAGGACAGATACGCAGTATTTT. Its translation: CASSDSGRRRTDTQYF.

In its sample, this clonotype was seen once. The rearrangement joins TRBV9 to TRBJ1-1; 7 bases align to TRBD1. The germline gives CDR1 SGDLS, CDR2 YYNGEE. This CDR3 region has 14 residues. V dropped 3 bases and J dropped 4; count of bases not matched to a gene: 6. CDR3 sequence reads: CASSADRVSTEAFF. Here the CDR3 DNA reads TGTGCCAGCAGCGCCGACAGGGTGAGCACTGAAGCTTTCTTT. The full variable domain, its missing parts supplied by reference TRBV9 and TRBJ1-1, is DSGVTQTPKHLITATGQRVTLRCSPRSGDLSVYWYQQSLDQGLQFLIQYYNGEERAKGNILERFSAQQFPDLHSELNLSSLELGDSALYFCASSADRVSTEAFFGQGTRLTVV.

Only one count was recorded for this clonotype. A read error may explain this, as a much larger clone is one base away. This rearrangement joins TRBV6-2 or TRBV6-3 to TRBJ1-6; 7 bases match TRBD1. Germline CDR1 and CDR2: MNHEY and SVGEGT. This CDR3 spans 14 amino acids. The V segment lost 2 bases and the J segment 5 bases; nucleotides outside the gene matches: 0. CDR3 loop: CASSYGQDNSPLHF. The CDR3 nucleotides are TGTGCCAGCAGTTACGGACAGGATAATTCACCCCTCCACTTT.

CDR3 loop: CASSTTGVQDNEQFF. The CDR3 coding sequence is TGTGCCAGCAGTACCACAGGGGTTCAGGACAATGAGCAGTTCTTC. The chain has TRBV12-3 or TRBV12-4 and TRBJ2-1, with 7 bases lining up with TRBD1. Trimming cost V 5 bases and J 5 bases; bases outside gene matches: 9. The CDR3 consists of 15 residues.

The CDR3: CATQIGQGANEQFF. The CDR3 coding sequence is TGTGCCACGCAGATCGGACAGGGTGCCAATGAGCAGTTCTTC. The V gene is TRBV6-4, the J gene TRBJ2-1; TRBD1 matches 8 bases. In germline, CDR1 is MRHNA, CDR2 SNTAGT. Germline trimming cut 10 bases from V and 6 bases from J; bases unmatched to any gene: 11. The CDR3 covers 14 residues.

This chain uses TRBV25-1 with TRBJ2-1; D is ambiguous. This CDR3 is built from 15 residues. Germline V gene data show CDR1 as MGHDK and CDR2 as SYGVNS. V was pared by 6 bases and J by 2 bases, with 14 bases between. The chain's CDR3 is CASSPIGVTYNEQFF. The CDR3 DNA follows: TGTGCCAGCAGCCCAATTGGGGTTACCTACAATGAGCAGTTCTTC. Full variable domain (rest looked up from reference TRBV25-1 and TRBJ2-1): EADIYQTPRYLVIGTGKKITLECSQTMGHDKMYWYQQDPGMELHLIHYSYGVNSTEKGDLSSESTVSRIRTEHFPLTLESARPSHTSQYLCASSPIGVTYNEQFFGPGTRLTVL.

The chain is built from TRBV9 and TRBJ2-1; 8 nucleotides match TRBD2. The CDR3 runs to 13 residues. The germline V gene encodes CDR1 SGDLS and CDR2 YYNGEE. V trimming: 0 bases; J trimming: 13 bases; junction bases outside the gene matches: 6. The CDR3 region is CASSVVGGETQFF. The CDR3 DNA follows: TGTGCCAGCAGCGTAGTCGGGGGGGAGACCCAGTTCTTC.

CDR3 protein: CSVDGESGNQPQHF. CDR3 sequence (DNA): TGCAGCGTTGACGGGGAGAGCGGCAATCAGCCCCAGCATTTT. The genes are TRBV29-1 and TRBJ1-5; no clear D. Germline CDR1 and CDR2: SQVTM and ANQGSEA. V was trimmed by 3 bases and J by 2 bases, leaving 11 bases between them. The CDR3 extends over 14 amino acids.

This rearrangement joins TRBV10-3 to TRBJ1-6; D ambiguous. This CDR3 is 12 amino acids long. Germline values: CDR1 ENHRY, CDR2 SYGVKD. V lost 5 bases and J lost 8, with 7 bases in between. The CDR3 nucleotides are TGTGCCATCAGTTCTATGGATTCACCCCTCCACTTT. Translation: CAISSMDSPLHF.

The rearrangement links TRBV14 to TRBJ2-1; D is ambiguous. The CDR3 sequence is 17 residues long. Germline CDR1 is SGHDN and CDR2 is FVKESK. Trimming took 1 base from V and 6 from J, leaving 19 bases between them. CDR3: CASSQAFWPFTGNEQFF. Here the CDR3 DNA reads TGTGCCAGCAGCCAAGCGTTTTGGCCCTTTACCGGCAATGAGCAGTTCTTC.

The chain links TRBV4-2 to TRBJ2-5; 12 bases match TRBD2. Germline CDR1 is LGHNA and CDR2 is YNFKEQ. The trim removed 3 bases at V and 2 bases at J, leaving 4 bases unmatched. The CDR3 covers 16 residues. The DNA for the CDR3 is TGTGCCAGCAGCCAGGTACTAGCGGGGGGTCAAGAGACCCAGTACTTC. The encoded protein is CASSQVLAGGQETQYF.

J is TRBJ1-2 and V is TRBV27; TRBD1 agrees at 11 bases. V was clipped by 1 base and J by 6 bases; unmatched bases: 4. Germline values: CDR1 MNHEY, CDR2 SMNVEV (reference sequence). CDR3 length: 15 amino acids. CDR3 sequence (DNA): TGTGCCAGCAGTTTATATGGGACAGGGGGTGATGGCTACACCTTC. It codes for CASSLYGTGGDGYTF.

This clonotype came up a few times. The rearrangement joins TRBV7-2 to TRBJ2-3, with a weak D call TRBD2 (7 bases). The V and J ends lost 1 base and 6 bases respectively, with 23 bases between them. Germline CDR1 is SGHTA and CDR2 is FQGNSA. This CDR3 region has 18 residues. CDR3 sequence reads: CASSLEWGRGGAYDTQYF. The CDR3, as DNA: TGTGCCAGCAGCTTAGAGTGGGGGCGGGGAGGGGCCTACGATACGCAGTATTTT.

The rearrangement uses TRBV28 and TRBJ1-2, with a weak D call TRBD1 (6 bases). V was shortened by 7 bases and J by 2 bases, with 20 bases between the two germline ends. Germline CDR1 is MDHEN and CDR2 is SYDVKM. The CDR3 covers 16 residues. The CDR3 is CASTQPGAPRNYGYTF. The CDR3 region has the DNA TGTGCCAGCACCCAACCGGGGGCCCCCCGGAACTATGGCTACACCTTC.

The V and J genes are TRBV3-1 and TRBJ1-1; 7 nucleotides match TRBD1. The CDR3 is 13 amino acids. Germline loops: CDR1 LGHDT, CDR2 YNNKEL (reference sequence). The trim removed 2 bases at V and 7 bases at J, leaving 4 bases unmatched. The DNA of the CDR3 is TGTGCCAGCAGCCAACTGACAGGGCATGAAGCTTTCTTT. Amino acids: CASSQLTGHEAFF.